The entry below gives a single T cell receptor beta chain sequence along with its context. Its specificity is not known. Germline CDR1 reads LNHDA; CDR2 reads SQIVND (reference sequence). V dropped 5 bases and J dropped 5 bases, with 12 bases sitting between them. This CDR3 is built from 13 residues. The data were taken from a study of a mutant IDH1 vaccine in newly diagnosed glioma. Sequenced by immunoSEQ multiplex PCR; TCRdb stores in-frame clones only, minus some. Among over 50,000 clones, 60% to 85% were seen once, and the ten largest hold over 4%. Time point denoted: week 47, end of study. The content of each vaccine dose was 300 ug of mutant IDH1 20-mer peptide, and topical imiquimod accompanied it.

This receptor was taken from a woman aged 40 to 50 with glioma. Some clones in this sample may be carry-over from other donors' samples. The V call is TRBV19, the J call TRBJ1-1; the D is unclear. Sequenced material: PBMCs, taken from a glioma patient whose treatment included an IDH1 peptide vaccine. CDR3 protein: CASSPGLGTEAFF. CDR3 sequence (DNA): TGTGCCAGTAGTCCGGGTCTGGGGACTGAAGCTTTCTTT.